This T cell receptor beta chain originates from a study of identifying expanded T cells in peripheral blood (dated by TCRdb to about 2019). About the investigation overall: Four technical replicates, made by sequencing separate aliquots from the same pool of genomic DNA, were compared pairwise.

Concerning this clone itself: Its cognate antigen has yet to be identified. Base qualities are not recorded, but no much larger clone differs from it by a single base.

During the collection period, no infections or other immune events were recorded for the healthy donors. Blood repertoires from healthy donors were used as a training cohort for calibrating time-dependent variance in a beta-binomial model of differential abundance of T-cell clones. There were roughly 10 healthy donors in the training cohort, of whom 3 were female and 7 were male. On average the donors were 43 years old, and their ages spanned about 29 to 64 years. Whole blood, obtained from a commercial supplier, was collected from each healthy donor at three time points spaced roughly 2 weeks apart. For immunosequencing, genomic DNA was extracted from unsorted whole blood. Findings and caveats that apply to the study as a whole: In all healthy donors, the variance in clone template counts between samples taken two to three weeks apart rose significantly as total template count increased. Roughly 1.2 differentially abundant clones were flagged by the binomial model between technical replicates, whereas about 16 and 20 were flagged over roughly two weeks and four weeks, respectively. The authors expected that over much longer intervals, such as months to years, biological variance in healthy repertoires might increase even further. Across all healthy-donor time intervals, the beta-binomial model significantly lowered both the number of clones called differentially abundant and the false-positive rate.

TCRbeta CDR3 regions were profiled by bias-controlled multiplex PCR amplification of genomic DNA with the immunoSEQ Assay. In the paper's pipeline: The absolute abundance of each unique TCRbeta CDR3 region was quantified after sequences were collapsed and filtered. Differential abundance was tested with two models: a binomial (Fisher-equivalent) model and a beta-binomial model that adds time-dependent variance fitted from healthy donors. Clones with fewer than 5 combined templates were removed, and differential abundance was called for clones with a Benjamini-Hochberg FDR below 0.01. Beta-binomial variance was modeled as a function of total template count across the two samples using the form v = (b*log(k)+a)^2. TCRdb provides this immuneACCESS table in a form limited to in-frame rearrangements. Some clones are lacking; in checked studies, under half of them reflect an unresolved V gene, and why the rest are absent is not known. V, J and clone size are those of that table, while D and trimming were read from the DNA. Within this sample are around 100,000 clones, with around 89% of them counted one time only. The ten largest account for roughly 13% of the sample.

There are 17 amino acids in the CDR3, from cysteine to phenylalanine inclusive. The retained sequence is limited to the CDR3, 51 bases, with the frame set at the first base. V lost 1 base and J lost 5 bases; the stretch between them is 20 bases long. According to the germline V gene, CDR1 reads MDHEN and CDR2 reads SYDVKM. This receptor was taken from a person aged 18 to 70 in good health. The material sequenced was blood. The chain links TRBV28 with TRBJ1-2, and the D gene may be TRBD1, 6 bases matching. The DNA reads TGTGCCAGCAGTTTATTCGGACCTGGGGGCGGCAGTTATGGCTACACCTTC. Its protein reads: CASSLFGPGGGSYGYTF.